This is a list of T cell receptor beta chains from one sample in a study of T-cell reconstitution after alpha-beta-depleted transplantation in children. TCRdb called the PCR reads again in MiXCR, with one record for every CDR3 protein. The sample carries 200,000 to 250,000 distinct CDR3 sequences, around 9.7% recorded once. The specimen comprised PBMCs from the stem cell graft donor, sampled from the stem cell graft. The receptor set was obtained from a human donor who donated a stem cell graft to a child with SCID. The CDR3 runs from the conserved cysteine through the conserved F or W. A D gene is named only where the DNA matches it firmly. Clone size is not always given. Where it is, it says once, few, many or a class for expanded clones.

>TRBD2|-|TRBJ2-1|TRBV11-1
CASGQIGAGGLAYNEQFF
TGTGCCAGCGGCCAAATAGGAGCGGGGGGCCTTGCCTACAATGAGCAGTTCTTC
>TRBD1|many|TRBJ2-3|TRBV5-1
CASSHGTGAGDTQYF
TGCGCCAGCAGCCACGGGACAGGGGCCGGAGATACGCAGTATTTT
>TRBD1|many|TRBJ1-5|TRBV7-9
CASSLAGGPYSNQPQHF
TGTGCCAGCAGCTTGGCAGGGGGCCCTTATAGCAATCAGCCCCAGCATTTT
>-|many|TRBJ2-7|TRBV28
CASSSFNLPYEQYF
TGTGCCAGCAGTTCCTTCAATCTACCCTACGAGCAGTACTTC
>TRBD2|-|TRBJ2-3|TRBV2
CASSEARTSGVHGTQYF
TGTGCCAGCAGTGAAGCAAGGACTAGCGGGGTTCATGGTACGCAGTATTTT
>-|many|TRBJ2-1|TRBV11-2
CASSLDGAAGEQFF
TGTGCCAGCAGCTTAGATGGGGCAGCGGGTGAGCAGTTCTTC
>-|many|TRBJ2-7|TRBV20-1
CSARDRGAYYEQYF
TGCAGTGCTAGAGACCGGGGGGCATACTACGAGCAGTACTTC
>TRBD1|-|TRBJ2-7|TRBV5-5
CATKEGQGIYEQYF
TGTGCCACCAAGGAGGGACAGGGCATTTACGAGCAGTACTTC
>TRBD2|-|TRBJ2-1|TRBV10-3
CAITSGSSYNEQFF
TGTGCCATAACTAGCGGGAGCTCCTACAATGAGCAGTTCTTC
>-|many|TRBJ2-3|TRBV2
CASSEALAGGGTQYF
TGTGCCAGCAGTGAAGCGCTCGCCGGCGGTGGTACGCAGTATTTT
>TRBD1|many|TRBJ1-2|TRBV29-1
CSVDDRGSNYGYTF
TGCAGCGTTGACGACAGGGGGTCTAACTATGGCTACACCTTC